The present entry profiles one TCR beta chain with its context. The antigen is unknown. The record originates from a study of identifying expanded T cells in peripheral blood. Study observations and caveats: Technical replicates showed around 1.3 changed clones; two weeks 15 to 20; four weeks 19.

This CDR3 region has 13 residues. The V and J ends lost 0 bases and 8 bases respectively, with 10 bases between them. CDR1 is ENHRY and CDR2 is SYGVKD in the germline V gene. Sequencing was performed with immunoSEQ multiplex PCR; in TCRdb, only in-frame clones are kept and a portion is missing. The sample consists of around 130,000 clones, 86% of them appearing once. The V gene is TRBV10-3, the J gene TRBJ1-2, with D possibly TRBD1 on 6 matching bases. The source of this sequence is a person aged 18 to 75 in good health. Sample: blood. CDR3 DNA sequence: TGTGCCATCAGTGAGTCGCCAGGGGTAGGCTACACCTTC. Its protein is CAISESPGVGYTF.